Listed here are 26 T cell receptor beta chains from one sample, sequenced in a study of cytomegalovirus exposure and HLA in healthy donors. The primer mix had 60 Vbeta and 13 Jbeta primers. The table came from immunoSEQ multiplex PCR; TCRdb's copy has only in-frame clones and leaves some out. In the table there are around 150,000 clones, approximately 87% of which are singletons. Sequencing was done on a sample of PBMCs. The receptors shown here come from a middle-aged man in good health and CMV-seronegative.

The chain combines TRBV18 with TRBJ1-1; D gene ambiguous. Germline V gene lookup returns CDR1 KGHSH and CDR2 LQKENI. The CDR3 runs to 13 residues. Trimming removed 9 bases at V and 3 bases at J, with 14 bases between. The CDR3 DNA is TGTGCCAGTTCCGCCCACGCAGACACTGAAGCTTTCTTT. This sequence encodes CASSAHADTEAFF.

The genes are TRBV4-3 and TRBJ2-1, with TRBD2 matching 9 bases. The CDR3 is 16 residues long. Germline V gene lookup returns CDR1 LGHNA and CDR2 YSLEER. The V segment lost 0 bases and the J segment 3 bases; nucleotides outside the gene matches: 3. The chain's CDR3 is CASSQERGGHYNEQFF. In DNA, the CDR3 is TGCGCCAGCAGCCAAGAGCGGGGGGGTCACTACAATGAGCAGTTCTTC.

The genes are TRBV2 and TRBJ1-1; 7 bases agree with TRBD1. Germline loops: CDR1 SNHLY, CDR2 FYNNEI. The junction had 8 bases not matched to a gene; V was cut back by 3 bases and J by 10 bases. The CDR3 sequence is 13 residues long. CDR3 coding DNA: TGTGCCAGCAGTGACGGCAACCCAGGGGGAGCTTTCTTT. It translates to CASSDGNPGGAFF.

This rearrangement joins TRBV6-6 to TRBJ2-7; maybe TRBD1 (6 bases). Germline V gene sequence: CDR1 MNHNY, CDR2 SVGAGI (reference sequence). With 7 bases removed from V and 4 bases from J, the gap between germline ends came to 11 bases. The CDR3 totals 12 residues. In nucleotides, the CDR3 is TGTGCCAGCACGGACAGACGGTACGAGCAGTACTTC. Encoded protein: CASTDRRYEQYF.

The V and J genes are TRBV28 and TRBJ1-1, with TRBD1 matching over 8 bases. Germline CDR1 MDHEN, CDR2 SYDVKM. The V and J ends lost 2 bases and 1 base, in that order; junction bases with no gene match: 3. The CDR3 has 15 residues. In nucleotides, the CDR3 is TGTGCCAGCAGTTTACCGGGACAGGCGAACACTGAAGCTTTCTTT. Residues: CASSLPGQANTEAFF.

The chain combines TRBV27 with TRBJ2-5; the match to TRBD2 covers 12 bases. Per the germline V gene, CDR1 is MNHEY and CDR2 is SMNVEV (reference sequence). Unmatched junction bases numbered 4, after V lost 5 bases and J lost 6 bases. There are 14 residues in the CDR3. CDR3 loop: CASSPLAGGQTQYF. The CDR3 DNA follows: TGTGCCAGCAGTCCGCTAGCGGGAGGGCAGACCCAGTACTTC.

The chain joins TRBV7-2 to TRBJ1-3; D uncertain. Germline lookup yields CDR1 SGHTA and CDR2 FQGNSA. The V and J ends lost 1 base and 1 base respectively, with 5 bases between them. CDR3 length equals 14 residues. DNA of the CDR3: TGTGCCAGCAGCTTAGACGGGTCTGGAAACACCATATATTTT. Protein: CASSLDGSGNTIYF.

The gene calls are TRBV7-2 and TRBJ2-3; D gene uncertain. The germline V gene has CDR1 SGHTA and CDR2 FQGNSA. CDR3 length equals 14 residues. V was cut by 7 bases and J by 12 bases, with 23 bases left in between. The CDR3 DNA sequence: TGTGCCAGCAACCGACTCGGGTCTTCAAAGCTACAGTATTTT. Translating it yields CASNRLGSSKLQYF. The whole variable domain, filled in from reference TRBV7-2 and TRBJ2-3, reads GAGVSQSPSNKVTEKGKDVELRCDPISGHTALYWYRQSLGQGLEFLIYFQGNSAPDKSGLPSDRFSAERTGGSVSTLTIQRTQQEDSAVYLCASNRLGSSKLQYFGPGTRLTVL.

The chain employs TRBV14 and TRBJ2-5, with no clear D. The assigned J gene may be wrong: the sequence end matches TRBJ2-7 better. Germline CDR1 reads SGHDN; CDR2 reads FVKESK. This CDR3 is built from 15 residues. The CDR3: CASSQSQTIYYEQYF. In DNA form, the CDR3 reads TGTGCCAGCAGCCAGAGTCAAACAATATACTACGAGCAGTACTTC.

The V call is TRBV19, the J call TRBJ2-2, with D perhaps TRBD1 (5 bases). Germline V gene lookup returns CDR1 LNHDA and CDR2 SQIVND (reference sequence). Trimming took off 2 bases at V and 6 bases at J, with 13 bases between the two ends. The CDR3 is 15 amino acids. The CDR3 spells CASSIIQAVPGELFF. CDR3 coding DNA: TGTGCCAGTAGTATAATACAGGCCGTCCCCGGGGAGCTGTTTTTT.

V is TRBV5-1 and J is TRBJ2-1; D may be TRBD1 (5 bases). The germline CDR1 and CDR2 sequences are SGHRS and YFSETQ. The V gene lost 3 bases and the J gene lost 5 bases, with 12 bases spanning the gap. The CDR3 sequence is 14 residues long. The CDR3: CASSSQGYHNEQFF. The CDR3, as DNA: TGCGCCAGCAGCTCGCAGGGATACCACAATGAGCAGTTCTTC. Supplemented by reference TRBV5-1 and TRBJ2-1, the full variable domain reads KAGVTQTPRYLIKTRGQQVTLSCSPISGHRSVSWYQQTPGQGLQFLFEYFSETQRNKGNFPGRFSGRQFSNSRSEMNVSTLELGDSALYLCASSSQGYHNEQFFGPGTRLTVL.

This clone was seen a handful of times. The J gene is TRBJ2-5, the V gene TRBV9, with D possibly TRBD2 on 5 matching bases. Trimming took off 0 bases at V and 1 base at J, with 10 bases between the two ends. The CDR3 loop spans 15 amino acids. Germline CDR1 reads SGDLS; CDR2 reads YYNGEE. The CDR3 DNA reads TGTGCCAGCAGCGTAGCGGGGATGTCCCAAGAGACCCAGTACTTC. It codes for CASSVAGMSQETQYF.

This clone turned up a few times. This chain connects TRBV10-3 to TRBJ1-3; D is unresolved. The germline V gene encodes CDR1 ENHRY and CDR2 SYGVKD. Trimming took off 3 bases at V and 0 bases at J, with 24 bases between the two ends. The CDR3 totals 20 residues. The CDR3 is CAISDYPGRPDQPSGNTIYF. CDR3 nucleotides: TGTGCCATCAGTGACTATCCGGGGAGGCCGGACCAACCCTCTGGAAACACCATATATTTT.

The chain employs TRBV7-9 and TRBJ2-4, with 7 bases that match TRBD2. The CDR3 consists of 19 residues. CDR1 and CDR2 from the germline V gene are SEHNR and FQNEAQ (reference sequence). V trimming: 1 base; J trimming: 3 bases; junction bases outside the gene matches: 15. The CDR3 DNA reads TGTGCCAGCAGCTTAGTTGGTCTTCGGCGGGAGTGGGGCAAAAACATTCAGTACTTC. It yields the protein CASSLVGLRREWGKNIQYF.

This clone was picked up a small number of times. V usage is TRBV5-8 and J usage is TRBJ1-1; maybe TRBD1 (5 bases). CDR3 length equals 16 residues. Germline values: CDR1 SGHTS, CDR2 YDEGEE. Between the trimmed V and J ends, which lost 1 base and 6 bases, there was a span of 19 bases. The CDR3 protein is CASSLRGRELIAEAFF. The CDR3, as DNA: TGTGCCAGCAGCTTGAGGGGCAGGGAATTGATCGCTGAAGCTTTCTTT.

The V and J genes are TRBV19 and TRBJ1-2; D gene unclear. This CDR3 region has 16 residues. Trimming took off 10 bases at V and 1 base at J, with 22 bases between the two ends. Germline V gene data show CDR1 as LNHDA and CDR2 as SQIVND (reference sequence). The CDR3 loop is CATLQGPGKLNYGYTF. CDR3 nucleotide sequence: TGTGCCACCTTACAAGGACCGGGGAAACTTAACTATGGCTACACCTTC.

The V gene is TRBV28, the J gene TRBJ1-1, with 8 nucleotides matching TRBD1. The CDR3 has 15 residues. V lost 6 bases to trimming and J lost 1 base; unmatched junction nucleotides: 7. Germline V gene lookup returns CDR1 MDHEN and CDR2 SYDVKM. CDR3 in DNA: TGTGCCAGCAGGGGGTGGACAGGGTGGAACACTGAAGCTTTCTTT. Residues: CASRGWTGWNTEAFF.

The chain is built from TRBV15 and TRBJ2-2; D possibly corresponds to TRBD2 (6 bases). Trimming removed 1 base from V and 6 bases from J, with 15 bases in between. The CDR3 spans 16 residues. CDR1 and CDR2 from the germline V gene are LNHNV and YYDKDF (reference sequence). DNA for the CDR3: TGTGCCACCAGCAGAGTGCTGGGAGGAATGGCCGGGGAGCTGTTTTTT. Translation: CATSRVLGGMAGELFF.

The J gene is TRBJ1-5, the V gene TRBV15; 8 bases fit TRBD1. Trimming cost V 3 bases and J 3 bases; bases outside gene matches: 13. CDR3 length equals 18 residues. Germline lookup yields CDR1 LNHNV and CDR2 YYDKDF (reference sequence). The CDR3 DNA sequence: TGTGCCACCAGCAGCACCCCTCCCGGGACAGGCGACAATCAGCCCCAGCATTTT. This encodes CATSSTPPGTGDNQPQHF.

This clone has a handful of counts. The V gene is TRBV7-2, the J gene TRBJ1-4; 8 bases are shared with TRBD1. Germline V gene data show CDR1 as SGHTA and CDR2 as FQGNSA. The CDR3 is 14 residues long. After removal of 5 bases from V and 5 bases from J, the junction contained 4 bases not matched to a gene. DNA of the CDR3: TGTGCCAGCAGCATGACAGGGGTCAATGAAAAACTGTTTTTT. Translation gives CASSMTGVNEKLFF. Together with reference TRBV7-2 and TRBJ1-4, the CDR3 gives the full variable domain: GAGVSQSPSNKVTEKGKDVELRCDPISGHTALYWYRQSLGQGLEFLIYFQGNSAPDKSGLPSDRFSAERTGGSVSTLTIQRTQQEDSAVYLCASSMTGVNEKLFFGSGTQLSVL.

This chain joins TRBV29-1 and TRBJ2-7; D might be TRBD2 (7 bases). Trimming removed 3 bases at V and 3 bases at J, with 18 bases between. The V gene's germline CDR1 is SQVTM and CDR2 ANQGSEA. The CDR3 covers 15 residues. For the CDR3, the DNA is TGCAGCGTTGAGCTCTGGGGGGGGGCCGACTACGAGCAGTACTTC. Amino acid sequence: CSVELWGGADYEQYF.

At least ten counts were recorded for this clone. This CDR3 reads CASREGTSSYEQYF. The CDR3 DNA reads TGCGCCAGCAGGGAGGGTACGAGCTCCTACGAGCAGTACTTC. This chain connects TRBV4-3 to TRBJ2-7; TRBD2 might be the D (6 bases). Trimming took 6 bases from V and 0 from J, leaving 12 bases between them. CDR1 is LGHNA and CDR2 is YSLEER in the germline V gene. CDR3 size: 14 residues.

This chain uses TRBV4-1 with TRBJ2-1; TRBD1 matches at 8 bases. V was pared by 5 bases and J by 8 bases, with 5 bases of the junction left unmatched. The CDR3 totals 13 residues. Germline lookup yields CDR1 MGHRA and CDR2 YSYEKL. CDR3 coding DNA: TGCGCCAGCAGCAGGGCAGGGGGCGATGAGCAGTTCTTC. This translates into CASSRAGGDEQFF.

V gene TRBV27 combines with J gene TRBJ2-3, with 7 bases identical to TRBD1. Germline V lookup: CDR1 MNHEY, CDR2 SMNVEV (reference sequence). J lost 3 bases, V lost 5 bases, and 8 bases had no gene match. This CDR3 is 15 amino acids long. As DNA, the CDR3 is TGTGCCAGCAGTCCCTACAGGGGTGGGACAGATACGCAGTATTTT. Translated, it gives CASSPYRGGTDTQYF.

CDR3 nucleotide sequence: TGCGCCAGCAGCTTGGGACTAGCGGGAGAAGAGCAGTACTTC. It codes for CASSLGLAGEEQYF. J is TRBJ2-7 and V is TRBV5-1; the match to TRBD2 covers 12 bases. This CDR3 comprises 14 residues. Germline assignment: CDR1 SGHRS and CDR2 YFSETQ. V gave up 0 bases and J gave up 7 bases; unmatched junction bases: 2.

The chain has TRBV27 and TRBJ1-1; tentative D call: TRBD1 (6 bases). V shed 6 bases and J shed 1 base, with 15 bases lying between them. Germline lookup yields CDR1 MNHEY and CDR2 SMNVEV (reference sequence). The CDR3 spans 15 residues. CDR3 amino acids: CASRIGGAANTEAFF. The CDR3 DNA reads TGTGCCAGCAGGATTGGGGGGGCCGCGAACACTGAAGCTTTCTTT.